The clone carrying this T cell receptor beta chain was counted a few times. What it recognizes is unknown. The time point: newly diagnosed GD, antithyroid drugs for less than 3 months. After RNA was extracted from PBMCs, the TCR library was made from it. The record originates from a study of regulatory T cells in long-lasting Graves disease. Broader study findings: A limited number of samples was an acknowledged limitation.

Libraries of TCR beta came from iRepertoire HTBI primers plus Arm-PCR of CDR3 regions. TCRdb processed the multiplex PCR reads anew with MiXCR; each CDR3 protein has one entry. Counted here are roughly 560,000 distinct CDR3 sequences, 15% to 20% occurring once; the ten biggest clones make up just under 25%. The CDR3 length is 16 residues. With V trimmed by 0 bases and J by 5 bases, 6 bases remained unmatched. Germline loops: CDR1 MRHNA, CDR2 SNTAGT. This sample also belongs to another study, concerning T cells in Graves' hyperthyroidism and ophthalmopathy.

This material consisted of peripheral blood mononuclear cells (PBMCs), taken at new diagnosis, from a patient treated with antithyroid drugs. The chain is built from TRBV6-4 and TRBJ2-3; TRBD2 aligns across 9 bases. The source is a woman aged 35-60 years with Graves disease. CDR3 sequence reads: CASSDSGSGGKDTQYF. CDR3 DNA sequence: TGTGCCAGCAGTGACTCGGGGAGCGGGGGGAAAGATACGCAGTATTTT.